Each of the 20 T cell receptor beta chains below was sequenced from the same sample in a study of T cell responses to AZD1222 COVID-19 vaccine. Data came from immunoSEQ multiplex PCR; TCRdb stores just in-frame clones and leaves some out. The sample consists of 100,000 to 150,000 clones, around 80% of them appearing once. The sequences come from peripheral blood, collected 28 days after the second AZD1222 dose. The receptors were gathered from an adult who received the AZD1222 COVID-19 vaccine.

This chain connects TRBV19 to TRBJ1-2; perhaps TRBD1 as D (6 bases). V was shortened by 4 bases and J by 3 bases, with 12 bases between the two germline ends. Germline V CDR1 and CDR2: LNHDA, SQIVND (reference sequence). The CDR3 has 14 amino acids. In DNA form, the CDR3 reads TGTGCCAGTAGTACGCGGGACAAGGACTATGGCTACACCTTC. This translates into CASSTRDKDYGYTF.

The table lists this clone with a count of one. The chain combines TRBV2 with TRBJ2-7; TRBD1 matches at 10 bases. Germline assignment: CDR1 SNHLY and CDR2 FYNNEI. This CDR3 region has 13 residues. Trimming cost V 10 bases and J 6 bases; bases outside gene matches: 9. Here the CDR3 reads CATGGQGPSEQYF. CDR3 DNA sequence: TGTGCCACCGGGGGACAGGGGCCTTCCGAGCAGTACTTC. Together with reference TRBV2 and TRBJ2-7, the CDR3 gives the full variable domain: EPEVTQTPSHQVTQMGQEVILRCVPISNHLYFYWYRQILGQKVEFLVSFYNNEISEKSEIFDDQFSVERPDGSNFTLKIRSTKLEDSAMYFCATGGQGPSEQYFGPGTRLTVT.

The chain employs TRBV7-3 and TRBJ2-3; D remains unclear. V lost 4 bases to trimming and J lost 5 bases, with 10 bases between them. CDR3 size: 13 residues. In germline, CDR1 is SGHTA, CDR2 FQGTGA. CDR3 sequence reads: CASSSSIIDTQYF. In nucleotides, the CDR3 is TGTGCCAGCAGCTCCTCCATCATAGATACGCAGTATTTT. Full variable domain (rest looked up from reference TRBV7-3 and TRBJ2-3): GAGVSQTPSNKVTEKGKYVELRCDPISGHTALYWYRQSLGQGPEFLIYFQGTGAADDSGLPNDRFFAVRPEGSVSTLKIQRTERGDSAVYLCASSSSIIDTQYFGPGTRLTVL.

The V and J genes are TRBV19 and TRBJ1-6, with D unresolved. The V gene lost 3 bases and the J gene lost 7 bases, with 4 bases spanning the gap. Germline V CDR1 and CDR2: LNHDA, SQIVND (reference sequence). The CDR3 has 12 amino acids. CDR3 in amino acids: CASSIENSPLHF. DNA for the CDR3: TGTGCCAGTAGTATCGAGAATTCACCCCTCCACTTT.

The CDR3 protein is CASSRRENTIYF. In DNA, the CDR3 is TGTGCCAGCAGCAGGCGGGAGAACACCATATATTTT. The chain joins TRBV11-2 to TRBJ1-3; D is uncertain. Germline V gives CDR1 SGHAT, CDR2 FQNNGV. The CDR3 has 12 residues. V lost 5 bases and J 7 bases, leaving 9 bases between the germline ends.

The CDR3 here is CASSTPGQTPRVAYEQYF. The CDR3 DNA sequence: TGTGCCAGCAGCACCCCGGGACAGACACCCCGGGTCGCCTACGAGCAGTACTTC. V usage is TRBV21-1 and J usage is TRBJ2-7; TRBD1 was called by the table and not checked on the DNA. TRBV21-1 is a pseudogene locus. CDR3 length equals 18 residues.

The chain joins TRBV30 to TRBJ1-5, with D perhaps TRBD1 (6 bases). The CDR3 sequence is 19 residues long. From germline, CDR1 is GTSNPN and CDR2 SVGIG (reference sequence). Deletions cut 0 bases from V and 5 bases from J, with 26 bases between. This chain's CDR3 is CAWSVRRGRGMLVDQPQHF. The CDR3 DNA is TGTGCCTGGAGTGTACGAAGGGGCAGGGGTATGCTCGTCGATCAGCCCCAGCATTTT.

The CDR3 DNA reads TGTGCCAGCAGTCTCAGGGGTAGGGGTACGCAGTATTTT. Its protein is CASSLRGRGTQYF. The chain carries TRBV28 and TRBJ2-3; D perhaps matches TRBD1 (6 bases). Deletions cut 5 bases from V and 8 bases from J, with 14 bases between. This CDR3 is built from 13 residues. The germline CDR1 and CDR2 sequences are MDHEN and SYDVKM.

V gene TRBV28 combines with J gene TRBJ1-5, with a weak D call TRBD1 (6 bases). Germline V gives CDR1 MDHEN, CDR2 SYDVKM. This CDR3 has 14 amino acids. V dropped 4 bases and J dropped 5 bases, with 12 bases sitting between them. CDR3 amino acids: CASSSYAGDQPQHF. As DNA, the CDR3 is TGTGCCAGCAGTTCCTACGCAGGGGATCAGCCCCAGCATTTT.

The chain has TRBV30 and TRBJ2-5, with 7 bases that match TRBD1. V dropped 5 bases and J dropped 4; count of bases not matched to a gene: 4. This CDR3 contains 12 residues. From germline, CDR1 is GTSNPN and CDR2 SVGIG (reference sequence). CDR3: CAWGTAGETQYF. DNA of the CDR3: TGTGCCTGGGGGACAGCTGGAGAGACCCAGTACTTC.

The rearrangement links TRBV5-6 to TRBJ1-2; 7 bases fit TRBD1. CDR1 is SGHDT and CDR2 is YYEEEE in the germline V gene. CDR3 length: 14 amino acids. With 2 bases clipped from V and 7 bases from J, the junction kept 8 bases outside the gene matches. CDR3 protein: CASSFTGAPSGYTF. In DNA form, the CDR3 reads TGTGCCAGCAGCTTTACAGGGGCCCCCTCTGGCTACACCTTC.

V and J are TRBV10-3 and TRBJ1-2; tentative D call: TRBD1 (5 bases). From germline, CDR1 is ENHRY and CDR2 SYGVKD. V lost 7 bases and J lost 3, with 12 bases in between. CDR3 length equals 13 residues. Here the CDR3 DNA reads TGTGCCATCACCGAAGGGGCCTACTATGGCTACACCTTC. Translated: CAITEGAYYGYTF.

This chain joins TRBV6-2 or TRBV6-3 and TRBJ2-4; D is perhaps TRBD1 or TRBD2 (6 bases each). The CDR3 has 14 residues. Germline V gene sequence: CDR1 MNHEY, CDR2 SVGEGT. Trimming shortened V by 2 bases and J by 13 bases, and 18 bases separated the two germline ends. CDR3: CASSYMGNRDSQYF. In DNA form, the CDR3 reads TGTGCCAGCAGTTACATGGGTAACAGGGACTCCCAGTACTTC.

The chain combines TRBV14 with TRBJ1-5; 9 bases are a match to TRBD1. Germline CDR1 reads SGHDN; CDR2 reads FVKESK. The trim removed 4 bases at V and 4 bases at J, leaving 11 bases unmatched. The CDR3 consists of 17 residues. CDR3 in DNA: TGTGCCAGCAGCCCCTATGGGACAGGGATGAGAAATCAGCCCCAGCATTTT. Translation: CASSPYGTGMRNQPQHF. The variable domain in full, completed from reference TRBV14 and TRBJ1-5, reads EAGVTQFPSHSVIEKGQTVTLRCDPISGHDNLYWYRRVMGKEIKFLLHFVKESKQDESGMPNNRFLAERTGGTYSTLKVQPAELEDSGVYFCASSPYGTGMRNQPQHFGDGTRLSIL.

V is TRBV3-1 (or the pseudogene TRBV3-2) and J is TRBJ2-7; 7 bases fit TRBD2. This CDR3 spans 15 amino acids. Trimming removed 1 base from V and 1 base from J; junction bases left unmatched: 4. CDR1 is LGHDT, CDR2 YNNKEL, per germline (reference sequence). DNA of the CDR3: TGTGCCAGCAGCCAAGGACTAGCTTTATCCTACGAGCAGTACTTC. Translation gives CASSQGLALSYEQYF.

The genes are TRBV5-4 and TRBJ2-5, with TRBD1 matching 9 bases. The junction had 9 bases not matched to a gene; V was cut back by 4 bases and J by 5 bases. The CDR3 runs to 15 residues. Per germline, CDR1 SGHNT and CDR2 YYREEE (reference sequence). The CDR3 nucleotides are TGTGCCAGCAGCCCACAACCGGGACAGGGCGAGACCCAGTACTTC. Amino acid sequence: CASSPQPGQGETQYF.

This chain uses TRBV4-2 with TRBJ1-6, with a tentative D call TRBD1 (5 bases). Germline-derived CDR1 and CDR2 are LGHNA and YNFKEQ. V was trimmed by 1 base and J by 11 bases, leaving 12 bases between them. CDR3 length equals 14 residues. The CDR3 region has the DNA TGTGCCAGCAGCCAAGGGGCGGGGCCGGCACCCCTCCACTTT. Translation: CASSQGAGPAPLHF.

The CDR3 DNA is TGTGCCAGCAGCCCCGGACAGTTAGGGACCTACGAGCAGTACTTC. Protein sequence: CASSPGQLGTYEQYF. V usage is TRBV7-2 and J usage is TRBJ2-7, with D tentatively TRBD1 (6 bases). Trimming took off 5 bases at V and 2 bases at J, with 16 bases between the two ends. The length of the CDR3 is 15 residues. Germline CDR1 and CDR2: SGHTA and FQGNSA.

This clone appeared a single time. The chain recombines TRBV28 with TRBJ1-2; D is ambiguous. The CDR3 totals 12 residues. The germline V and J ends were trimmed by 2 bases and 4 bases, with 5 bases remaining between them. Germline CDR1 MDHEN, CDR2 SYDVKM. The CDR3 region is CASSLQTYGYTF. CDR3 nucleotide sequence: TGTGCCAGCAGTTTACAGACCTATGGCTACACCTTC.

The chain carries TRBV19 and TRBJ1-1, with no clear D. This CDR3 region has 12 residues. V was shortened by 3 bases and J by 7 bases, with 9 bases between the two germline ends. Germline V gene data show CDR1 as LNHDA and CDR2 as SQIVND (reference sequence). CDR3: CASSISSGEAFF. DNA of the CDR3: TGTGCCAGTAGTATTAGCTCCGGTGAAGCTTTCTTT. Full variable domain (outside the CDR3, taken from reference TRBV19 and TRBJ1-1): DGGITQSPKYLFRKEGQNVTLSCEQNLNHDAMYWYRQDPGQGLRLIYYSQIVNDFQKGDIAEGYSVSREKKESFPLTVTSAQKNPTAFYLCASSISSGEAFFGQGTRLTVV.